The clone carrying this T cell receptor (beta chain) was seen only a few times. Its antigen is not identified. The same CDR3 is also encoded by other DNA sequences in this sample. PCR used 60 Vbeta primers and 13 Jbeta primers. Sequencing used immunoSEQ multiplex PCR; TCRdb keeps in-frame clones, though not all of them. The top ten hold around 5% of the sample, which has some 250,000 clones, about four fifths seen once. The data were obtained in a study of cytomegalovirus exposure and HLA in healthy donors. Study summary: Counted in an early data release were some 81 million unique TCRs from HLA-typed donors. Study-wide results and limits: It emerged from a later analysis that several of the most significant clusters appeared to be linked to common viral pathogens. Cytomegalovirus-associated TCR beta chains were listed, numbering some 180.

CDR1 and CDR2 (germline): SGHNT, YYREEE (reference sequence). V lost 0 bases and J lost 0, with 6 bases in between. CDR3 length: 15 amino acids. J is TRBJ2-2 and V is TRBV5-4; no clear D gene. Specimen: PBMCs. The receptor comes from a woman aged 40 to 55 in good health and CMV-seropositive. The CDR3 loop reads CASSLGTPNTGELFF. As DNA, the CDR3 is TGTGCCAGCAGCTTGGGCACACCGAACACCGGGGAGCTGTTTTTT. The full variable domain, its missing parts supplied by reference TRBV5-4 and TRBJ2-2, is ETGVTQSPTHLIKTRGQQVTLRCSSQSGHNTVSWYQQALGQGPQFIFQYYREEENGRGNFPPRFSGLQFPNYSSELNVNALELDDSALYLCASSLGTPNTGELFFGEGSRLTVL.